The sequence of this T cell receptor (beta chain) was determined in a study of cytomegalovirus exposure and HLA in healthy donors. The PCR ran on 60 Vbeta and 13 Jbeta primers. TCRdb's table, derived via immunoSEQ multiplex PCR, lists solely in-frame clones and lacks some. The table records about 150,000 clones, roughly four fifths of them present only once. The CDR3 totals 13 residues. CDR1 is SGHNT and CDR2 is YYREEE in the germline V gene (reference sequence). Deletions cut 0 bases from V and 10 bases from J, with 13 bases between. This clone showed up just once. The clonotype comes from a man aged 18 to 30 in good health and CMV-seronegative. The chain recombines TRBV5-4 with TRBJ1-1; perhaps TRBD1 as D (5 bases). The sequencing input was PBMCs. The CDR3 region has the DNA TGTGCCAGCAGCTTGGGGCCCCGGGGGACAGCTTTCTTT. Protein product: CASSLGPRGTAFF.